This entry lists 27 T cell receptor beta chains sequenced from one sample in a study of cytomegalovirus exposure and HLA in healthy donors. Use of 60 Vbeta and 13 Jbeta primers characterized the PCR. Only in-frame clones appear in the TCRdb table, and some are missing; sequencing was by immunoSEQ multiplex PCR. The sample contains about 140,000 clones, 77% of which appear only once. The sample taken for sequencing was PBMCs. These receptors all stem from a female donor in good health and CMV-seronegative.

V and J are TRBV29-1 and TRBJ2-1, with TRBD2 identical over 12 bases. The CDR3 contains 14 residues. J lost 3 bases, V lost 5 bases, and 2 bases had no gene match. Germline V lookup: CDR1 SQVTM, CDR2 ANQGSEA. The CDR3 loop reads CSVRGLAGYNEQFF. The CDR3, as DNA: TGCAGCGTTCGGGGACTAGCGGGCTACAATGAGCAGTTCTTC.

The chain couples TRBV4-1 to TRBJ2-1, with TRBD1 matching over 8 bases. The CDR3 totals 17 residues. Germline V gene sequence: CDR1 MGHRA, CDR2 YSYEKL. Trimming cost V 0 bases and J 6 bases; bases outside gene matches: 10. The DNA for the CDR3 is TGCGCCAGCAGCCAAGATGGCCCACAGGGGGAAGCCAATGAGCAGTTCTTC. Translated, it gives CASSQDGPQGEANEQFF.

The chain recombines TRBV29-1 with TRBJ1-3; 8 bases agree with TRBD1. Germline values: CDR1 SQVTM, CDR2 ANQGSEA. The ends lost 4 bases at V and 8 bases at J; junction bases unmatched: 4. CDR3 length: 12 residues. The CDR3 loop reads CSVGQGIDTIYF. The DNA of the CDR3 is TGCAGCGTTGGACAGGGGATCGACACCATATATTTT.

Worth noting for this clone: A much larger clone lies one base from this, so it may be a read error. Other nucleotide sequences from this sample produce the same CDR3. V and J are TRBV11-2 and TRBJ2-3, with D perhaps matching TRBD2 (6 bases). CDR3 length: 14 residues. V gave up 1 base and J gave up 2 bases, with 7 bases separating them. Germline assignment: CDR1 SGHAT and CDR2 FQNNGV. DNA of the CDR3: TGTGCCAGCAGCTTAGGGGGGGTCACAGATACGCAGTATTTT. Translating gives CASSLGGVTDTQYF.

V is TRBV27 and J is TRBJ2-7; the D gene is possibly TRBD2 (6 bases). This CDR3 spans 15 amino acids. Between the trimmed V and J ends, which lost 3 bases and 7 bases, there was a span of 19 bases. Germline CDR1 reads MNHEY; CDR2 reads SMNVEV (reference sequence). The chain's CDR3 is CASSLGGGVLWEQYF. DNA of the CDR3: TGTGCCAGCAGTTTGGGTGGAGGGGTCCTTTGGGAGCAGTACTTC.

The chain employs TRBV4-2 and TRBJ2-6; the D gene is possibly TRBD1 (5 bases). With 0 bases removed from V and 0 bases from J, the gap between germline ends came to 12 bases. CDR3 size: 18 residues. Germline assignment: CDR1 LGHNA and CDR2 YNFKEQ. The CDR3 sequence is CASSQDGQHHSGANVLTF. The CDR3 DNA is TGTGCCAGCAGCCAAGATGGACAACACCACTCTGGGGCCAACGTCCTGACTTTC.

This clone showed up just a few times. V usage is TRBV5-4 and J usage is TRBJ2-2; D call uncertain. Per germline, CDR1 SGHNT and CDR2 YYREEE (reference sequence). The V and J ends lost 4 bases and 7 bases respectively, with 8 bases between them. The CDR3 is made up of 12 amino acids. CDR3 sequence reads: CASSTRGGELFF. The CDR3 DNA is TGTGCCAGCAGCACCCGCGGCGGGGAGCTGTTTTTT.

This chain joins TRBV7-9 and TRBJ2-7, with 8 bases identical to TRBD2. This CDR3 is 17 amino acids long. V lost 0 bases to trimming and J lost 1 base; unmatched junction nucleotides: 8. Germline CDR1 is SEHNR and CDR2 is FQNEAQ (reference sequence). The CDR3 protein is CASSLAGAGTSSYEQYF. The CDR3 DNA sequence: TGTGCCAGCAGCTTAGCGGGGGCCGGGACTAGTTCCTACGAGCAGTACTTC.

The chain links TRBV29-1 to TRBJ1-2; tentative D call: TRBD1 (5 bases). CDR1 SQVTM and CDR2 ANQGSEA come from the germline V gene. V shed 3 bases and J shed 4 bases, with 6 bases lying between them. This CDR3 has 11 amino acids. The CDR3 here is CSVETAYGYTF. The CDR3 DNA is TGCAGCGTTGAGACAGCCTATGGCTACACCTTC. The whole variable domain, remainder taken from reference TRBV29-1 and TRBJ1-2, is SAVISQKPSRDICQRGTSLTIQCQVDSQVTMMFWYRQQPGQSLTLIATANQGSEATYESGFVIDKFPISRPNLTFSTLTVSNMSPEDSSIYLCSVETAYGYTFGSGTRLTVV.

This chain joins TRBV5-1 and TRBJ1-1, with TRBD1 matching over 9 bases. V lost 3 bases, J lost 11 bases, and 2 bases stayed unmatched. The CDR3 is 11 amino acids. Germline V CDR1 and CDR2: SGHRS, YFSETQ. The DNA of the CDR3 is TGCGCCAGCAGCTCGGGGACAGGGGCTTTCTTT. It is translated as CASSSGTGAFF.

CDR3: CASPRASGGFVHEQYF. Here the CDR3 DNA reads TGTGCCAGCCCCCGCGCTAGCGGGGGGTTCGTCCACGAGCAGTACTTC. The J gene is TRBJ2-7, the V gene TRBV27, with 11 bases identical to TRBD2. The V and J ends lost 8 bases and 5 bases, in that order; junction bases with no gene match: 14. Germline V gives CDR1 MNHEY, CDR2 SMNVEV (reference sequence). CDR3 length equals 16 residues.

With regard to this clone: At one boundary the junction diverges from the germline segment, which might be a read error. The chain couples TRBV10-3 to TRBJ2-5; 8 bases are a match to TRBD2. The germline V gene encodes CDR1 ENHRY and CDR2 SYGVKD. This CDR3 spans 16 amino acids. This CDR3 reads CASSPPGGDLQETQYF. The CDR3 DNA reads TGTGCCAGCAGTCCCCCCGGGGGGGATTTGCAAGAGACCCAGTACTTC.

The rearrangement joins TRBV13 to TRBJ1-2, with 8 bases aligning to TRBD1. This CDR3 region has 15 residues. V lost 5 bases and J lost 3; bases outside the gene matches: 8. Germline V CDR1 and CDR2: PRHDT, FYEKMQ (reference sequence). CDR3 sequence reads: CASSTRQGYDYGYTF. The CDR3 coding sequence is TGTGCCAGCAGCACCCGACAGGGGTACGACTATGGCTACACCTTC.

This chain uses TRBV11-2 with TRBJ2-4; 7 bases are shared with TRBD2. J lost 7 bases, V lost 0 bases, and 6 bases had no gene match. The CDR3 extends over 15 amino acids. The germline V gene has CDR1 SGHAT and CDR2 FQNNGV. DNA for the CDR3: TGTGCCAGCAGCTTAGAGCAGGGAGGGAGGAACATTCAGTACTTC. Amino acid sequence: CASSLEQGGRNIQYF.

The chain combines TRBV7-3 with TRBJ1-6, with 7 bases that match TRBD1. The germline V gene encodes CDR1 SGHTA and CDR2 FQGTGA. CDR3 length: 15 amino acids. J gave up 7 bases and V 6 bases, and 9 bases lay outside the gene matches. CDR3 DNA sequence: TGTGCCAGCAGTTCGAACGGACAGGCCAATTCACCCCTCCACTTT. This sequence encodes CASSSNGQANSPLHF.

The CDR3: CASSPRLAGYTSTDTQYF. DNA for the CDR3: TGTGCCAGCAGCCCGCGACTAGCGGGCTATACTAGCACAGATACGCAGTATTTT. The chain employs TRBV7-6 and TRBJ2-3; 10 nucleotides line up with TRBD2. CDR1 is SGHVS and CDR2 is FNYEAQ in the germline V gene. V lost 5 bases, J lost 0 bases, and 11 bases stayed unmatched. The CDR3 runs 18 residues.

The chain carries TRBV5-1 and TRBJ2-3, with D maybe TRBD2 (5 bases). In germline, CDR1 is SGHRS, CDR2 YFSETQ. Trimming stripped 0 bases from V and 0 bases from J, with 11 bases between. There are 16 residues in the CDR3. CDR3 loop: CASSLAREVSTDTQYF. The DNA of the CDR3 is TGCGCCAGCAGCTTGGCTCGGGAAGTGAGCACAGATACGCAGTATTTT. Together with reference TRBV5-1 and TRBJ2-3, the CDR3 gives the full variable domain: KAGVTQTPRYLIKTRGQQVTLSCSPISGHRSVSWYQQTPGQGLQFLFEYFSETQRNKGNFPGRFSGRQFSNSRSEMNVSTLELGDSALYLCASSLAREVSTDTQYFGPGTRLTVL.

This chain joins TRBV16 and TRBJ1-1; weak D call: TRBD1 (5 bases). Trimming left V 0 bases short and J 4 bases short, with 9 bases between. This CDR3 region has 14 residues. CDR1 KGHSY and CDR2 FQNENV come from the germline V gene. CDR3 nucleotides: TGTGCCAGCAGCCAATCAAGAGACAGCACTGAAGCTTTCTTT. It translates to CASSQSRDSTEAFF.

The CDR3 sequence: CASRPTDKNTEAFF. CDR3 DNA: TGTGCCAGCAGACCTACGGACAAGAACACTGAAGCTTTCTTT. V and J are TRBV11-2 and TRBJ1-1; D possibly corresponds to TRBD1 (5 bases). CDR1 SGHAT and CDR2 FQNNGV come from the germline V gene. This CDR3 has 14 amino acids. With 6 bases removed from V and 1 base from J, the gap between germline ends came to 12 bases.

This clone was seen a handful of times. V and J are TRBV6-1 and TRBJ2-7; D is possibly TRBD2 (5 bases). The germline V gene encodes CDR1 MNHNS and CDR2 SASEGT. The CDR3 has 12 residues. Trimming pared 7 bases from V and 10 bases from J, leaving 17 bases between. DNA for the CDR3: TGTGCCAGCACCTCGGGGTCCCAAGAACAGTACTTC. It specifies CASTSGSQEQYF.

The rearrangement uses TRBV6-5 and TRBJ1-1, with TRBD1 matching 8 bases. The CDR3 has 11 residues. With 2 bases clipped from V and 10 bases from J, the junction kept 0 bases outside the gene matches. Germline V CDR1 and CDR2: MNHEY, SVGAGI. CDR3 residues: CASSYGTGAFF. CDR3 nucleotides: TGTGCCAGCAGTTACGGGACAGGAGCTTTCTTT.

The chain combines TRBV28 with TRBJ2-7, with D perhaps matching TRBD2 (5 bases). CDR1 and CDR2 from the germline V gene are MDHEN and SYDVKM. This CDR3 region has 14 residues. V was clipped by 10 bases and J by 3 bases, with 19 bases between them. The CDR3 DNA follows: TGTGCCACTCGAACGACGGGGAGCGGCTACGAGCAGTACTTC. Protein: CATRTTGSGYEQYF.

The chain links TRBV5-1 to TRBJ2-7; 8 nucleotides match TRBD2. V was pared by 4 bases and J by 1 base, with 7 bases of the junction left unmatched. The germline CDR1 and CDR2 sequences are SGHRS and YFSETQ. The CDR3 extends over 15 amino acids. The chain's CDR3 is CASSLLAGPSYEQYF. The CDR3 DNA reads TGCGCCAGCAGCCTCCTAGCGGGCCCGTCCTACGAGCAGTACTTC.

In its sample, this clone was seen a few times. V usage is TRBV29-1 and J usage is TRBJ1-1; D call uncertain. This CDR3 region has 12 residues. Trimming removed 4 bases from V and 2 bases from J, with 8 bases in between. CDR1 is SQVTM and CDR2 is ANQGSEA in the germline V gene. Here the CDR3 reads CSVAELNTEAFF. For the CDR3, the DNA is TGCAGCGTTGCCGAGCTTAACACTGAAGCTTTCTTT.

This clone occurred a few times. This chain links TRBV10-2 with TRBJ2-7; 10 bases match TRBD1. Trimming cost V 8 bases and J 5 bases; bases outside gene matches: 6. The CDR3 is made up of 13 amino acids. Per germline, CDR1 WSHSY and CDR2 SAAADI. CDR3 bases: TGCGCCAGCGGGGGGACAGGGGACGACGAGCAGTACTTC. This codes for CASGGTGDDEQYF.

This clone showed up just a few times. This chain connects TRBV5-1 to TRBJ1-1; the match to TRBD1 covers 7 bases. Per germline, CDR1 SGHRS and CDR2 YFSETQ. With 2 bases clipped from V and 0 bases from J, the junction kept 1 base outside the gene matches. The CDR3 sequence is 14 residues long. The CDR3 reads CASSFTGVNTEAFF. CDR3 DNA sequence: TGCGCCAGCAGCTTCACAGGGGTGAACACTGAAGCTTTCTTT.

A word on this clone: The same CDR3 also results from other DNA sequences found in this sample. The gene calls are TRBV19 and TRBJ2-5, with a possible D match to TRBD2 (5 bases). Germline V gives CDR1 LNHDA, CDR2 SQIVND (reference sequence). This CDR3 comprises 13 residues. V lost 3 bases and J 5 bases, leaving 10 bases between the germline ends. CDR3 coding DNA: TGTGCCAGTAGTATCGACGGGGAGGAGACCCAGTACTTC. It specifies CASSIDGEETQYF.